Described below is a single T cell receptor (beta chain) sequence and its context. No antigen is known for it. Within one base of it there is no much larger clone, and no base qualities were kept. These data are taken from a study of OX40 agonist ivuxolimab in advanced cancers. In terms of the full investigation: The costimulatory receptor OX40 (CD134) was targeted by ivuxolimab, a fully human IgG2 agonistic monoclonal antibody. A male proportion of 75% to 85% and a mean age of 60 years, ranging from 23 to 79, were recorded for the dose-escalation cohort. Partial responses were achieved by three dose-escalation patients, of whom one had hepatocellular carcinoma and two had cutaneous melanoma. The paper covers the monotherapy dose-escalation part of the phase I ivuxolimab trial, which included N ≈ 54 patients. Prior anti-PD-1, anti-PD-L1 or anti-CTLA-4 therapy was permitted, and approximately 39% of dose-escalation patients had received checkpoint inhibitors. The point of sequencing TCRbeta in the periphery was to test whether ivuxolimab changed TCR sequence diversity and drove clonal T-cell expansion. Of the approximately 54 dose-escalation patients, hepatocellular carcinoma was present in around 19, melanoma in approximately 15, renal cell carcinoma in 9 and head and neck cancer in 9. Intravenous ivuxolimab was administered to patients every 2 weeks at six dose levels: 0.01, 0.1, 0.3, 1.5, 3 and 10 mg/kg.

Patients with a history of autoimmune disease or receiving systemic immunosuppression were excluded from the trial. Peripheral blood for TCR sequencing was collected from all dose cohorts at baseline, on cycle 4 day 1, and on cycle 7 day 1. Samples were obtained from an open-label, multicenter, first-in-human phase I dose-escalation trial of ivuxolimab. Adults with locally advanced or metastatic head and neck squamous cell, hepatocellular, melanoma or renal cell carcinoma were enrolled in the trial. Before TCR sequencing, CD4+ and CD8+ T cells were separately sorted from peripheral blood. V lost 11 bases and J lost 1 base, and the count of bases not matched to a germline gene is 6. Sequences MNHEY (CDR1) and SVGAGI (CDR2) are obtained from the germline V gene. Spanning cysteine to phenylalanine, the CDR3 consists of 14 amino acids. Left in the record is the CDR3 DNA by itself, 42 bases read in frame from the first base.

Study-wide findings and limitations: Low levels of normalized T-cell clonal expansion were also seen in some patients who did not respond. At doses of 0.1 to 3.0 mg/kg, clonal expansion of both CD4+ and CD8+ T cells in blood was seen between baseline and week 6. After ivuxolimab, expanded clones were on average more numerous among CD8+ T cells than among CD4+ T cells. Which antigens the clonally expanded peripheral T cells were specific for was not determined. Partial responders in the 0.1-3.0 mg/kg groups had among the lowest normalized peripheral clonal expansion, especially among CD8+ T cells.

Genomic DNA was isolated from the sorted cells so that the TCRbeta CDR3 region could be sequenced. TCRbeta CDR3 regions were sequenced using the immunoSEQ Assay. Drawn from immuneACCESS, this table holds only the in-frame rearrangements with V and J called that TCRdb kept. Clones are partly lost; checked studies trace under half to an unresolved V gene and leave the rest unexplained. For this sample there are over 55,000 clones; roughly 84% appear just once. In total, the top ten clones hold around 1.5% of the sample. The clonotype originates from an adult with an advanced solid tumor such as melanoma, head and neck, liver or kidney cancer. The sequence joins TRBV6-5 to TRBJ2-2, and 8 junctional nucleotides match TRBD1. The specimen was CD4+ or CD8+ T cells sorted from blood, collected in a trial of the OX40 agonist ivuxolimab. CDR3 loop: CAVMDRENTGELFF. The nucleotides are TGTGCCGTCATGGACAGGGAGAACACCGGGGAGCTGTTTTTT.